Listed below are T cell receptor beta chains from one sample, sequenced in a study of patients and donors after allogeneic stem cell transplantation. MiXCR, run by TCRdb on the RT-PCR reads, gives a single entry per CDR3 protein. The data show approximately 99,000 distinct CDR3 sequences, 35% seen once. Sequencing was done on a sample of blood, either unsorted or a sorted T cell fraction (not recorded which). The receptor set was obtained from a human donor who was either an allogeneic HSCT recipient or a stem cell or donor lymphocyte infusion donor (not recorded which). It is not recorded whose cells these are; they may come from a transplant donor. Each CDR3 is given with its conserved first and last residue. Fields, in order: V gene, clone size, CDR3 length, J gene, D gene, CDR3 protein, CDR3 DNA. The D gene is left open where the match is weak. The listing skips clone size in some rows; elsewhere it reads once, few, many or a size class.

TRBV7-3	once	13	TRBJ1-1	NA	CASSFVANTEAFF	TGTGCCAGCAGCTTTGTGGCGAACACTGAAGCTTTCTTT
TRBV9	few	12	TRBJ2-3	NA	CASSVVGPPQYF	TGTGCCAGCAGCGTAGTGGGGCCGCCGCAGTATTTT
TRBV20-1	few	13	TRBJ2-7	NA	CSASDGVAYEQYF	TGCAGTGCTAGTGACGGGGTGGCCTACGAGCAGTACTTC
TRBV12-3/TRBV12-4	few	10	TRBJ2-1	NA	CASGRGEQFF	TGTGCCAGCGGTAGGGGTGAGCAGTTCTTC
TRBV29-1	NA	15	TRBJ2-5	TRBD2	CSVSGVAGYQETQYF	TGCAGCGTGTCAGGTGTAGCGGGATACCAAGAGACCCAGTACTTC
TRBV11-2	NA	16	TRBJ1-4	NA	CASSRNEAATNEKLFF	TGTGCCAGCAGCCGAAATGAAGCTGCAACTAATGAAAAACTGTTTTTT
TRBV7-6	NA	17	TRBJ2-7	TRBD2	CASSLSSFGEGRDEQYF	TGTGCCAGCAGCTTAAGTTCGTTTGGGGAGGGCAGGGACGAGCAGTACTTC
TRBV29-1	NA	13	TRBJ1-3	NA	CSVESGSGNTIYF	TGCAGCGTTGAGTCCGGCTCTGGAAACACCATATATTTT
TRBV4-3	once	16	TRBJ2-3	TRBD1	CASSQDGAGGSDTQYF	TGCGCCAGCAGCCAAGATGGGGCAGGGGGCTCAGATACGCAGTATTTT
TRBV24-1	NA	16	TRBJ1-5	NA	CATSDGQPGGNQPQHF	TGTGCCACCAGTGATGGACAGCCCGGAGGCAATCAGCCCCAGCATTTT
TRBV11-2	NA	12	TRBJ2-1	NA	CASSDRNNEQFF	TGTGCCAGCAGCGACAGAAACAATGAGCAGTTCTTC
TRBV2	NA	14	TRBJ2-2	NA	CASSLTGDLGELFF	TGTGCCAGCAGTCTTACGGGAGATCTCGGGGAGCTGTTTTTT
TRBV11-2	NA	15	TRBJ2-1	NA	CASSLGLVSYNEQFF	TGTGCCAGCAGCTTAGGACTAGTGAGCTACAATGAGCAGTTCTTC
TRBV18	NA	15	TRBJ2-1	NA	CASPPGDQWANEQFF	TGTGCCAGCCCCCCCGGCGACCAGTGGGCCAATGAGCAGTTCTTC
TRBV6-1	few	12	TRBJ1-1	NA	CASSEERPKAFF	TGTGCCAGCAGTGAAGAAAGGCCGAAAGCTTTCTTT
TRBV14	NA	14	TRBJ2-2	TRBD1	CASRPRGPTGELFF	TGTGCCAGCAGACCCAGGGGGCCCACCGGGGAGCTGTTTTTT
TRBV6-1	NA	13	TRBJ1-2	NA	CASREGRFYGYTF	TGTGCCAGCAGGGAAGGGCGGTTCTATGGCTACACCTTC
TRBV20-1	NA	14	TRBJ1-4	NA	CSAVYGATNEKLFF	TGCAGTGCAGTCTACGGGGCAACTAATGAAAAACTGTTTTTT
TRBV7-9	NA	17	TRBJ2-3	NA	CASSAALWQTTTDTQYF	TGTGCCAGCAGCGCGGCGTTGTGGCAGACCACCACAGATACGCAGTATTTT
TRBV6-1	NA	14	TRBJ2-1	TRBD2	CASSDIAGGDEQFF	TGTGCCAGCAGTGATATAGCGGGAGGGGATGAGCAGTTCTTC